One and the same sample provided the 14 T cell receptor beta chains below, sequenced in a study of blood T cell repertoires in COVID-19. Assay used: immunoSEQ multiplex PCR; TCRdb lists only in-frame clones, some missing. The sample has about 110,000 clones, 75% to 90% seen once. Sequenced material: peripheral blood. All receptors derive from a human donor in a cohort sampled during active COVID-19.

The chain joins TRBV5-4 to TRBJ1-1; D uncertain. Germline CDR1 is SGHNT and CDR2 is YYREEE (reference sequence). The length of the CDR3 is 13 residues. V was pared by 4 bases and J by 9 bases, with 16 bases between. The CDR3 region has the DNA TGTGCCAGCAGCCCCCGGGGAGTTCCCAAAGCTTTCTTT. Its translation is CASSPRGVPKAFF.

A single count supports this clone. This chain links TRBV28 with TRBJ2-5; 12 bases are shared with TRBD2. The V segment lost 8 bases and the J segment 5 bases; nucleotides outside the gene matches: 15. Looked up from germline, CDR1 is MDHEN and CDR2 is SYDVKM. This CDR3 has 17 amino acids. The CDR3 spells CASDRGASGRAGETQYF. DNA of the CDR3: TGTGCCAGCGACCGAGGGGCTAGCGGGAGGGCTGGGGAGACCCAGTACTTC.

The chain employs TRBV9 and TRBJ1-5; D perhaps matches TRBD1 (5 bases). CDR1 and CDR2 (germline): SGDLS, YYNGEE. Trimming took off 0 bases at V and 2 bases at J, with 12 bases between the two ends. The CDR3 runs to 16 residues. This CDR3 reads CASSVGAGNGNQPQHF. The CDR3 nucleotides read TGTGCCAGCAGCGTAGGGGCAGGGAATGGCAATCAGCCCCAGCATTTT. The variable domain in full, completed from reference TRBV9 and TRBJ1-5, reads DSGVTQTPKHLITATGQRVTLRCSPRSGDLSVYWYQQSLDQGLQFLIQYYNGEERAKGNILERFSAQQFPDLHSELNLSSLELGDSALYFCASSVGAGNGNQPQHFGDGTRLSIL.

V is TRBV3-1 (or the pseudogene TRBV3-2) and J is TRBJ2-7, with 11 bases lining up with TRBD2. CDR1 LGHDT and CDR2 YNNKEL come from the germline V gene (reference sequence). The CDR3 has 17 amino acids. The V gene end was trimmed by 4 bases and the J gene end by 6 bases; junction bases not matched to a gene: 14. CDR3 sequence reads: CASSRVVATSGRSEQYF. The CDR3 nucleotides are TGTGCCAGCAGCCGGGTCGTAGCTACTAGCGGGAGATCCGAGCAGTACTTC.

The chain has TRBV27 and TRBJ1-1; D not resolved. V was trimmed by 3 bases and J by 7 bases, leaving 12 bases between them. Germline V CDR1 and CDR2: MNHEY, SMNVEV (reference sequence). The CDR3 runs to 13 residues. Here the CDR3 DNA reads TGTGCCAGCAGTTTGTCACCTGTGCGTGAAGCTTTCTTT. It is translated as CASSLSPVREAFF.

V usage is TRBV24-1 and J usage is TRBJ2-5; 10 bases are shared with TRBD1. The V segment lost 4 bases and the J segment 5 bases; nucleotides outside the gene matches: 12. The CDR3 has 17 amino acids. Per germline, CDR1 KGHDR and CDR2 SFDVKD. DNA for the CDR3: TGTGCCACCAGTGACCGCCGGGACAGGGGTTTTGGCGAGACCCAGTACTTC. This sequence encodes CATSDRRDRGFGETQYF.

The V call is TRBV9, the J call TRBJ2-1; possibly TRBD1 for D (6 bases). CDR1 and CDR2 (germline): SGDLS, YYNGEE. Trimming shortened V by 0 bases and J by 3 bases, and 10 bases separated the two germline ends. The CDR3 extends over 15 amino acids. The CDR3 DNA reads as TGTGCCAGCAGCGTAGCCGGACAGTTCTACAATGAGCAGTTCTTC. Protein sequence: CASSVAGQFYNEQFF.

The chain has TRBV6-1 and TRBJ1-3; D perhaps matches TRBD1 (6 bases). CDR1 MNHNS and CDR2 SASEGT come from the germline V gene. This CDR3 is built from 19 residues. Trimming removed 3 bases from V and 0 bases from J, with 21 bases in between. The CDR3 coding sequence is TGTGCCAGCAGTGAGGGCAGGGGCCAGCACCCGAGCTCTGGAAACACCATATATTTT. Translating it yields CASSEGRGQHPSSGNTIYF.

The chain recombines TRBV18 with TRBJ1-6; D possibly corresponds to TRBD1 (5 bases). Germline V gives CDR1 KGHSH, CDR2 LQKENI. The V end lost 2 bases, the J end lost 0 bases, and 5 bases lay between the germline ends. The CDR3 extends over 15 amino acids. For the CDR3, the DNA is TGTGCCAGCTCACCAGACAGCTCCTATAATTCACCCCTCCACTTT. This codes for CASSPDSSYNSPLHF.

The table lists this clone with a count of one. This chain joins TRBV12-3 or TRBV12-4 and TRBJ1-2; D gene ambiguous. The CDR3 sequence is 11 residues long. The ends were cut back, 5 bases at V and 4 bases at J, with 5 bases in the middle. Here the CDR3 DNA reads TGTGCCAGCAGTATCCGCTATGGCTACACCTTC. Its protein product is CASSIRYGYTF.

This clone showed up just once. This CDR3 reads CASRNEGPQHF. CDR3 bases: TGTGCCAGCAGGAACGAGGGGCCCCAGCATTTT. The chain is built from TRBV6-5 and TRBJ1-5, with D hard to call. Germline CDR1 and CDR2: MNHEY and SVGAGI. This CDR3 is built from 11 residues. V lost 6 bases and J 9 bases, leaving 9 bases between the germline ends.

The chain links TRBV5-4 to TRBJ2-2; tentatively, D is TRBD1 (6 bases). Germline V CDR1 and CDR2: SGHNT, YYREEE (reference sequence). The CDR3 has 14 residues. Trimming removed 0 bases from V and 4 bases from J, with 7 bases in between. As DNA, the CDR3 is TGTGCCAGCAGCTTGGTCAGGGGCACCGGGGAGCTGTTTTTT. Its translation is CASSLVRGTGELFF. Supplemented by reference TRBV5-4 and TRBJ2-2, the full variable domain reads ETGVTQSPTHLIKTRGQQVTLRCSSQSGHNTVSWYQQALGQGPQFIFQYYREEENGRGNFPPRFSGLQFPNYSSELNVNALELDDSALYLCASSLVRGTGELFFGEGSRLTVL.

This clone was found a few times. The rearrangement joins TRBV25-1 to TRBJ1-1; 12 bases map to TRBD1. Germline-derived CDR1 and CDR2 are MGHDK and SYGVNS. This CDR3 comprises 14 residues. Unmatched junction bases numbered 4, after V lost 2 bases and J lost 9 bases. CDR3 bases: TGTGCCAGCAGTGAACCAGGGACAGGGGGCAAAGCTTTCTTT. This sequence encodes CASSEPGTGGKAFF.

The V gene is TRBV5-5, the J gene TRBJ1-5, with D possibly being TRBD1 (6 bases). The CDR3 runs to 14 residues. Germline assignment: CDR1 SGHKS and CDR2 YYEKEE (reference sequence). The V end lost 4 bases, the J end lost 3 bases, and 11 bases lay between the germline ends. CDR3: CASSDGQYNQPQHF. CDR3 bases: TGTGCCAGCAGCGATGGACAGTACAATCAGCCCCAGCATTTT.